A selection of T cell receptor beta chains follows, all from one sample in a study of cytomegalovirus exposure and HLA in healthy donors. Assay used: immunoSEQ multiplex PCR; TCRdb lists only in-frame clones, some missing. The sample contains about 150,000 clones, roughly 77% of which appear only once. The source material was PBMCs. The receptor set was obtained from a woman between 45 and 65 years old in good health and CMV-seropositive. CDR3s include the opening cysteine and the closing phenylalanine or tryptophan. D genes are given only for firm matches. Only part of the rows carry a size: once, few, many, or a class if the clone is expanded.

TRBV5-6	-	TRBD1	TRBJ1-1	TGTGCCAGCAGCTTGGTATCGCAGGGGGCTTCGGCTTTCTTT	CASSLVSQGASAFF
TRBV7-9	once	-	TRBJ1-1	TGTGCCAGCAGCTTAGACAGGGTCAACACTGAAGCTTTCTTT	CASSLDRVNTEAFF
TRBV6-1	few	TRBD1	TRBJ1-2	TGTGCCAGCAGTGAGGCGACAGGGCGTGGCTACACCTTC	CASSEATGRGYTF
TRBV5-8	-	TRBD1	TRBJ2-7	TGTGCCAGCAGCTTGGGGGACAGTACCTACGAGCAGTACTTC	CASSLGDSTYEQYF
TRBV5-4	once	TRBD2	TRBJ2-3	TGTGCCAGCAGCGAAACTAGCGGGAGGACAGATACGCAGTATTTT	CASSETSGRTDTQYF
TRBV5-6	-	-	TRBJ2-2	TGTGCCAGCAAACTAAGCGGGGAGCTGTTTTTT	CASKLSGELFF
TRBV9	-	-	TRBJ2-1	TGTGCCAGCAGCGCCCTCGGGACTGATTCCTACAATGAGCAGTTCTTC	CASSALGTDSYNEQFF
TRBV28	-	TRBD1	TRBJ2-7	TGTGCCAGCACTTCCCCCTCTACCGGGCAGGGGGCCCGCTACGAGCAGTACTTC	CASTSPSTGQGARYEQYF
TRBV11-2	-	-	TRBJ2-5	TGTGCCAGCAGCTTAGATCGAGTAGTCTGGACCCAGTACTTC	CASSLDRVVWTQYF
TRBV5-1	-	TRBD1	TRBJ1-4	TGCGCCAGCAGCTTGTTACAGGGGGTGGCTGAAAAACTGTTTTTT	CASSLLQGVAEKLFF
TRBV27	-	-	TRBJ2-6	TGTGCCAGCAGTCGACAGGCTGGGGCCAACGTCCTGACTTTC	CASSRQAGANVLTF
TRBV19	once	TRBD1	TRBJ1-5	TGTGCCAGTAGTAGCGGCAGGGGGCAGGGTCAGCCCCAGCATTTT	CASSSGRGQGQPQHF
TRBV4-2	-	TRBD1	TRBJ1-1	TGTGCCAGCAGCCAAGGAGGGACAGGGATGAACACTGAAGCTTTCTTT	CASSQGGTGMNTEAFF
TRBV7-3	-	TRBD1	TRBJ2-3	TGTGCCAGCAGCTTAAAGGGGGCGAAGGGCACAGATACGCAGTATTTT	CASSLKGAKGTDTQYF
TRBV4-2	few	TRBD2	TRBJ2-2	TGTGCCAGCAGCCCGGCCGGGACTAGCGGGCAGAACACCGGGGAGCTGTTTTTT	CASSPAGTSGQNTGELFF
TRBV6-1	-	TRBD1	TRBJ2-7	TGTGCCAGCAGTGTATGGGACAGGGGGAGTTACGAGCAGTACTTC	CASSVWDRGSYEQYF